This is a list of T cell receptor beta chains from one sample in a study of beta chain features in type 1 diabetes. Repertoires were generated with immunoSEQ multiplex PCR, while TCRdb's copy carries only in-frame clones and drops some. The table shows some 63,000 clones, with about three fifths occurring only once. The sequenced sample was Tregs from blood. The receptors were gathered from a woman between 18 and 29 years old in good health. Each CDR3 is given with its conserved first and last residue. A D gene is named only where the DNA matches it firmly. Clone size, where shown, is once, few, many, or a class for clones that have expanded.

TRBJ2-1,TRBV18,.,.,CASSLLTEEYNEQFF,TGTGCCAGCTCACTATTGACAGAAGAGTACAATGAGCAGTTCTTC
TRBJ2-5,TRBV6-1,.,TRBD2,CAISESLIGRGGETQYF,TGTGCCATCAGTGAGTCCCTTATCGGGAGGGGCGGAGAGACCCAGTACTTC
TRBJ1-2,TRBV23-1,few,.,CASSQWSGQRYGYTF,TGCGCCAGCAGTCAATGGAGCGGACAGAGATATGGCTACACCTTC
TRBJ2-7,TRBV2,few,TRBD1,CASTRDRVDYEQYF,TGTGCCAGCACCCGGGACAGGGTGGACTACGAGCAGTACTTC
TRBJ1-1,TRBV13,few,.,CASSLGGRTLNTEAFF,TGTGCCAGCAGCTTAGGAGGGAGAACCTTGAACACTGAAGCTTTCTTT
TRBJ1-1,TRBV7-9,.,.,CASSWNNPWGLTTEAFF,TGTGCCAGCAGCTGGAACAACCCGTGGGGCTTGACCACTGAAGCTTTCTTT
TRBJ2-5,TRBV10-3,few,TRBD2,CASRPAGEETQYF,TGTGCCTCCCGGCCAGCGGGAGAAGAGACCCAGTACTTC
TRBJ1-4,TRBV10-3,few,TRBD1,CAISGSEQGAGKLFF,TGTGCCATCAGTGGATCGGAGCAGGGGGCTGGGAAACTGTTTTTT
TRBJ1-1,TRBV5-4,.,.,CASSFKGVLAEAFF,TGTGCCAGCAGCTTTAAGGGGGTCCTGGCTGAAGCTTTCTTT
TRBJ2-3,TRBV11-3,.,.,CASSLEFVLLDTQYF,TGTGCCAGCAGCTTAGAATTTGTCTTACTAGATACGCAGTATTTT
TRBJ1-4,TRBV6-5,.,TRBD1,CASSYIGQGGEKLFF,TGTGCCAGCAGTTACATTGGACAGGGGGGTGAAAAACTGTTTTTT
TRBJ2-1,TRBV7-9,few,TRBD2,CASSPGWGLAGGSYNEQFF,TGTGCCAGCAGCCCTGGTTGGGGCCTAGCGGGGGGGTCCTACAATGAGCAGTTCTTC
TRBJ1-5,TRBV29-1,.,TRBD1,CSVTGGSNQPQHF,TGCAGCGTAACAGGGGGGAGCAATCAGCCCCAGCATTTT
TRBJ1-5,TRBV6-1,.,.,CASSEHRNRVNQPQHF,TGTGCCAGCAGTGAACACAGAAACAGGGTTAATCAGCCCCAGCATTTT
TRBJ2-7,TRBV10-3,.,.,CAIREGGADEQYF,TGTGCCATCAGGGAGGGGGGGGCGGACGAGCAGTACTTC
TRBJ2-7,TRBV18,.,TRBD2,CASSPGLAGNEQYF,TGTGCCAGCTCACCGGGACTAGCGGGGAACGAGCAGTACTTC
TRBJ2-1,TRBV18,.,TRBD1,CASSRQGSSYNEQFF,TGTGCCAGCTCACGACAGGGGAGCTCCTACAATGAGCAGTTCTTC
TRBJ2-5,TRBV5-1,.,.,CASSLGLQETQYF,TGCGCCAGCAGCTTGGGACTTCAAGAGACCCAGTACTTC
TRBJ2-7,TRBV4-1,.,.,CASSQGITREQYF,TGCGCCAGCAGCCAAGGGATCACGAGGGAGCAGTACTTC
TRBJ1-1,TRBV6-5,.,TRBD1,CASRGDSQNTEAFF,TGTGCCAGCAGAGGGGACAGCCAGAACACTGAAGCTTTCTTT
TRBJ1-2,TRBV29-1,.,TRBD1,CSVEAGAGGHYGYTF,TGCAGCGTTGAAGCCGGGGCAGGGGGCCACTATGGCTACACCTTC
TRBJ1-3,TRBV18,.,.,CASSPTRFSGNTIYF,TGTGCCAGCTCACCAACCCGGTTCTCTGGAAACACCATATATTTT
TRBJ1-2,TRBV4-1,.,.,CASSQLGTPPGYTF,TGCGCCAGCAGCCAATTAGGGACTCCCCCTGGCTACACCTTC
TRBJ2-1,TRBV2,few,TRBD2,CASSPGTSGNEQFF,TGTGCCAGCAGCCCAGGGACTAGCGGGAATGAGCAGTTCTTC
TRBJ1-5,TRBV6-1,.,.,CASSENWPNQPQHF,TGTGCCAGCAGTGAAAATTGGCCCAATCAGCCCCAGCATTTT
TRBJ2-5,TRBV5-6,.,.,CASSFRTVQETQYF,TGTGCCAGCAGCTTTAGGACAGTCCAAGAGACCCAGTACTTC
TRBJ2-3,TRBV4-3,once,.,CASSQDGPSYTQYF,TGCGCCAGCAGCCAAGACGGTCCCTCTTATACGCAGTATTTT
TRBJ2-1,TRBV7-2,.,.,CASSSPVGGVRTNEQFF,TGTGCCAGCAGCTCCCCCGTGGGCGGGGTTCGGACCAATGAGCAGTTCTTC
TRBJ1-3,TRBV1,few,.,CTSSHNRGPSGNTIYF,TGCACCAGCAGCCACAACAGGGGGCCATCTGGAAACACCATATATTTT
TRBJ2-3,TRBV2,.,TRBD2,CASRRLAGVGDTQYF,TGTGCCAGCAGGAGGCTAGCGGGAGTTGGAGATACGCAGTATTTT
TRBJ1-6,TRBV6-6,.,.,CASSYTDRYSPLHF,TGTGCCAGCAGTTACACAGACAGATATTCACCCCTCCACTTT
TRBJ1-6,TRBV7-2,.,TRBD1,CASSLPPTGAYNSPLHF,TGTGCCAGCAGCTTGCCGCCGACAGGGGCGTATAATTCACCCCTCCACTTT
TRBJ1-2,TRBV19,once,TRBD1,CASSIVQGNGYTF,TGTGCCAGTAGTATAGTACAGGGGAACGGCTACACCTTC
TRBJ2-3,TRBV5-1,few,.,CASSLSSEADTQYF,TGCGCCAGCAGCTTATCTAGCGAGGCAGATACGCAGTATTTT
TRBJ2-2,TRBV13,.,.,CASSNPRVGTGELFF,TGTGCCAGCAGCAACCCCAGGGTGGGCACCGGGGAGCTGTTTTTT
TRBJ1-1,TRBV6-5,few,.,CASSYSWANTEAFF,TGTGCCAGCAGTTACTCGTGGGCGAACACTGAAGCTTTCTTT
TRBJ1-2,TRBV29-1,few,.,CSVERYSTGARDGYTF,TGCAGCGTTGAAAGGTATTCTACTGGGGCCCGGGATGGCTACACCTTC
TRBJ2-1,TRBV19,.,TRBD2,CASSPLSGRAHNEQFF,TGTGCCAGTAGTCCGCTGAGCGGGAGGGCACACAATGAGCAGTTCTTC
TRBJ2-3,TRBV4-3,.,.,CASSQEGTSTDTQYF,TGCGCCAGCAGCCAAGAAGGGACTAGCACAGATACGCAGTATTTT
TRBJ2-7,TRBV5-6,.,.,CASSFGQVYEQYF,TGTGCCAGCAGCTTCGGACAAGTCTACGAGCAGTACTTC
TRBJ2-1,TRBV30,.,.,CALQRANNEQFF,TGTGCCTTACAGCGGGCCAACAATGAGCAGTTCTTC
TRBJ1-2,TRBV6-6,.,.,CASSLANYGYTF,TGTGCCAGCAGTTTGGCCAACTATGGCTACACCTTC
TRBJ2-2,TRBV6-5,.,.,CASSSRGRYTGELFF,TGTGCCAGCAGTTCCAGGGGGAGGTACACCGGGGAGCTGTTTTTT
TRBJ1-5,TRBV7-9,.,TRBD1,CASSLGTGVNVQPQHF,TGTGCCAGCAGCTTAGGGACAGGGGTGAACGTCCAGCCCCAGCATTTT
TRBJ2-3,TRBV5-1,few,TRBD2,CASSRLAGVGGTDTQYF,TGCGCCAGCAGCCGACTAGCGGGAGTTGGTGGCACAGATACGCAGTATTTT
TRBJ2-7,TRBV5-6,.,TRBD2,CASSLVGGLFYEQYF,TGTGCCAGCAGCTTGGTGGGAGGGTTGTTCTACGAGCAGTACTTC
TRBJ1-6,TRBV7-8,few,.,CASSLGSPSPLHF,TGTGCCAGCAGCTTAGGCAGTCCTTCACCCCTCCACTTT
TRBJ2-3,TRBV7-2,.,TRBD2,CASSPAGGLQDTQYF,TGTGCCAGCAGCCCAGCGGGGGGGCTTCAGGATACGCAGTATTTT
TRBJ1-2,TRBV19,few,.,CASSRNYGYTF,TGTGCCAGTAGCCGTAACTATGGCTACACCTTC
TRBJ2-3,TRBV5-5,.,TRBD2,CASRPSGSRDTQYF,TGTGCCAGCAGACCCAGCGGGAGTCGAGATACGCAGTATTTT
TRBJ2-2,TRBV2,.,TRBD2,CASSESSGQNTGELFF,TGTGCCAGCAGTGAATCTAGCGGGCAGAACACCGGGGAGCTGTTTTTT
TRBJ2-1,TRBV11-1,.,TRBD2,CASSGRAGVLYNEQFF,TGTGCCAGCAGCGGAAGGGCGGGGGTTCTTTACAATGAGCAGTTCTTC
TRBJ1-6,TRBV2,.,TRBD1,CASSGPGTGNSPLHF,TGTGCCAGCAGCGGCCCCGGGACAGGGAATTCCCCCCTCCACTTT
TRBJ1-2,TRBV9,.,.,CASGQSGYTF,TGTGCTTCGGGTCAGAGTGGCTACACCTTC